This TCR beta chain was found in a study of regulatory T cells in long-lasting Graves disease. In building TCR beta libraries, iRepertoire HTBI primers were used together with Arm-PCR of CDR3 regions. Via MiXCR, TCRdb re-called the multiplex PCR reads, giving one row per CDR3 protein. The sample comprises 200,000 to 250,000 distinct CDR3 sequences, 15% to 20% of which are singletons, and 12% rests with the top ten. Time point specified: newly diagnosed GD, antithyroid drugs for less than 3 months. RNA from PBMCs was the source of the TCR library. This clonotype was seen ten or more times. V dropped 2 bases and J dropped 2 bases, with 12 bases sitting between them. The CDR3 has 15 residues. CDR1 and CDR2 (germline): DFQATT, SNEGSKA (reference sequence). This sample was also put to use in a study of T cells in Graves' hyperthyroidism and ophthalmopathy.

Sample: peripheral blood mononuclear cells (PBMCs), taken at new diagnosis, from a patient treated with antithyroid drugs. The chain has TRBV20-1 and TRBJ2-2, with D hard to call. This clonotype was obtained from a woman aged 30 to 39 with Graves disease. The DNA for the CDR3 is TGCAGTGCTAGAAGCCTAAAGGATAACACCGGGGAGCTGTTTTTT. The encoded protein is CSARSLKDNTGELFF.